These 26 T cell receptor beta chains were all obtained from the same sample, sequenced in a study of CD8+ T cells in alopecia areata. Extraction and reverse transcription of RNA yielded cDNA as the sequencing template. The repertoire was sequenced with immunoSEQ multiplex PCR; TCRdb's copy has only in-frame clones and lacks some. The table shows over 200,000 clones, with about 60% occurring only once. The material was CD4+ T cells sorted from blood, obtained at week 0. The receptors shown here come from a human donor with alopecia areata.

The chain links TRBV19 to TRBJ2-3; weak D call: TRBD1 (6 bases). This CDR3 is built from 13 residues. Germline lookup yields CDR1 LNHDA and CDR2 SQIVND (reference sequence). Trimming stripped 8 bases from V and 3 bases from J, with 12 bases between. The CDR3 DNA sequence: TGTGCCAGTTCCGGACAGCAAACAGATACGCAGTATTTT. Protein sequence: CASSGQQTDTQYF.

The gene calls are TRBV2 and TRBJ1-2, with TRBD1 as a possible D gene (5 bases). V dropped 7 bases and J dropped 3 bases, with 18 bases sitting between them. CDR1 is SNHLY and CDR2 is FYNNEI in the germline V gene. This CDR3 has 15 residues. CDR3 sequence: CASTSGGRTDYGYTF. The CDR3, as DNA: TGTGCCAGCACTTCTGGGGGGAGGACGGACTATGGCTACACCTTC.

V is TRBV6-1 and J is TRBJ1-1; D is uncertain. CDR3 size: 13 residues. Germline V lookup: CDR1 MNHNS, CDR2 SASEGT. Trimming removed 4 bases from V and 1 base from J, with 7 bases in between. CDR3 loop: CASSVIQNTEAFF. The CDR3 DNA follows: TGTGCCAGCAGTGTTATCCAGAACACTGAAGCTTTCTTT.

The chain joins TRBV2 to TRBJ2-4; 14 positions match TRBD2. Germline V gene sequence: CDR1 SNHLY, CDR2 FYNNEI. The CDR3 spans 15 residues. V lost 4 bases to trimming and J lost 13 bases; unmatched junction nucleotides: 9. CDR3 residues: CASSVPTSGGAPQYF. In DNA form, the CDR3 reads TGTGCCAGCAGTGTCCCGACTAGCGGGGGGGCACCCCAGTACTTC. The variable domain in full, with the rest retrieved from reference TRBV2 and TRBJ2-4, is EPEVTQTPSHQVTQMGQEVILRCVPISNHLYFYWYRQILGQKVEFLVSFYNNEISEKSEIFDDQFSVERPDGSNFTLKIRSTKLEDSAMYFCASSVPTSGGAPQYFGAGTRLSVL.

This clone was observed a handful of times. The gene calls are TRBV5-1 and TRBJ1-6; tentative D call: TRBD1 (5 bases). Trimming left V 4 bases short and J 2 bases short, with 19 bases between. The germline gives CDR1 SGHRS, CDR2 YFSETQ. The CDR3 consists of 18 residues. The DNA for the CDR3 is TGCGCCAGCAGCGGGTATAGTGGGGCAAGTCCCTATAATTCACCCCTCCACTTT. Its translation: CASSGYSGASPYNSPLHF.

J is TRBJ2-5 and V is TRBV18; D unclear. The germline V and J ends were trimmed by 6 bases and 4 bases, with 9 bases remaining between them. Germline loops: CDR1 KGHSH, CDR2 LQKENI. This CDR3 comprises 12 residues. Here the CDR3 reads CASSIQLETQYF. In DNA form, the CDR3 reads TGTGCCAGCTCCATACAGCTAGAGACCCAGTACTTC.

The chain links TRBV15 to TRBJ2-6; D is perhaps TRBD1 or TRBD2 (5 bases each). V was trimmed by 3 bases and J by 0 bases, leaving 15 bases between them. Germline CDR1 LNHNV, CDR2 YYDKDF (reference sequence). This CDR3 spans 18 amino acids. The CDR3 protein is CATSRDGRGDSGANVLTF. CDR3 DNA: TGTGCCACCAGCAGGGACGGCCGGGGCGACTCTGGGGCCAACGTCCTGACTTTC.

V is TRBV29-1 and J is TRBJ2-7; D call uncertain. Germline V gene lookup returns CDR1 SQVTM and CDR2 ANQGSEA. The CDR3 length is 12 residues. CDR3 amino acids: CSAGRTIYEQYF. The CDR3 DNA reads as TGCAGTGCCGGACGGACCATCTACGAGCAGTACTTC.

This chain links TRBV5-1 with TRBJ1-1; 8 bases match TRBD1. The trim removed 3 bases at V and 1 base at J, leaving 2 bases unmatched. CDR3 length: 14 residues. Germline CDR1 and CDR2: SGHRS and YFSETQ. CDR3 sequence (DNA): TGCGCCAGCAGCTATGGGACAGGGAACACTGAAGCTTTCTTT. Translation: CASSYGTGNTEAFF.

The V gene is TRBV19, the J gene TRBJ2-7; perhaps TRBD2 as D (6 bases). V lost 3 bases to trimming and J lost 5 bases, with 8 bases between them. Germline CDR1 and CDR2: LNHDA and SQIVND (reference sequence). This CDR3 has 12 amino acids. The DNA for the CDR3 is TGTGCCAGTAGTATCCCTAGCGACGAGCAGTACTTC. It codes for CASSIPSDEQYF.

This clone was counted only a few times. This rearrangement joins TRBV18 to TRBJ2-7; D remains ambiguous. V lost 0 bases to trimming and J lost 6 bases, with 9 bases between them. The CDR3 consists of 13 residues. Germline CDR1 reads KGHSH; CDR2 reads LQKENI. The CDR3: CASSPPSLGEQYF. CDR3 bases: TGTGCCAGCTCACCACCATCGCTAGGCGAGCAGTACTTC.

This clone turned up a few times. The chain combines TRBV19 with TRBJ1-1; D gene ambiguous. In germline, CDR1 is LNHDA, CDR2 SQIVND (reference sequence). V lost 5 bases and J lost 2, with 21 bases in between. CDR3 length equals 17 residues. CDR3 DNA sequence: TGTGCCAGTAGTCGCCCGACCCGACGGGCTTCTAACACTGAAGCTTTCTTT. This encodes CASSRPTRRASNTEAFF.

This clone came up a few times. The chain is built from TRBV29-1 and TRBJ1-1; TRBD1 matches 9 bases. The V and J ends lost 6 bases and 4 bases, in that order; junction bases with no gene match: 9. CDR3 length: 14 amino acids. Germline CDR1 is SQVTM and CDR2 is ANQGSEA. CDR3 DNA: TGCAGCGTGGGGGACAGGGCTCGGGGCACTGAAGCTTTCTTT. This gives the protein CSVGDRARGTEAFF.

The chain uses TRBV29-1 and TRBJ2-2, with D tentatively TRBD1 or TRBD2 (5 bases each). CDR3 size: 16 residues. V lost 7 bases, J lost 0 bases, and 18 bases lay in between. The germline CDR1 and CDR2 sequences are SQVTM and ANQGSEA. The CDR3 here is CSASGTPETNTGELFF. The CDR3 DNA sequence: TGCAGCGCCTCCGGGACGCCTGAAACGAACACCGGGGAGCTGTTTTTT.

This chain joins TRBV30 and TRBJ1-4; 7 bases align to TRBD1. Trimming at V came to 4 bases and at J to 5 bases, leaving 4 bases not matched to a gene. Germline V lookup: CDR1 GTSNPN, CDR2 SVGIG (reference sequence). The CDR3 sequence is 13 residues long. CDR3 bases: TGTGCCTGGAAAAGGGGGCTCAATGAAAAACTGTTTTTT. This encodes CAWKRGLNEKLFF.

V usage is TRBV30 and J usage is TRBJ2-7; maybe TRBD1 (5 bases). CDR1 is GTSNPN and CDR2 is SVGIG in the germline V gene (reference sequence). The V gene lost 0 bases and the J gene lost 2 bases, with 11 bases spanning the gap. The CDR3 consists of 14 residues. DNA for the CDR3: TGTGCCTGGAGTGTTAGGGGCACGCCCTACGAGCAGTACTTC. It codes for CAWSVRGTPYEQYF.

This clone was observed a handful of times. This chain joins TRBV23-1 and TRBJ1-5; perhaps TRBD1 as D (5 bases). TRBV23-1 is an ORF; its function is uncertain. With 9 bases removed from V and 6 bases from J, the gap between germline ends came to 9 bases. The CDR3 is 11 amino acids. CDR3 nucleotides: TGCGCCAGGAAAGGGGTTCAGCCCCAGCATTTT. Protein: CARKGVQPQHF.

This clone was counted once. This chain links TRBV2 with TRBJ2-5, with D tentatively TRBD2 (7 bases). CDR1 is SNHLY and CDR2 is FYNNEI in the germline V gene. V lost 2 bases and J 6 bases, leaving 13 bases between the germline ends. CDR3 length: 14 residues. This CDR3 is CASSEQGTKQTQYF. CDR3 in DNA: TGTGCCAGCAGTGAACAGGGGACTAAACAGACCCAGTACTTC.

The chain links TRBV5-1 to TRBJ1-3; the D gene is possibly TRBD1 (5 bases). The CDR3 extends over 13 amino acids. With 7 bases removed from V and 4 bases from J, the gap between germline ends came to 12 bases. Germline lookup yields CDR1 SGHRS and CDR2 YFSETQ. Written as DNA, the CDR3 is TGCGCCAGCTGGGGGAGTGGAGGAAACACCATATATTTT. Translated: CASWGSGGNTIYF. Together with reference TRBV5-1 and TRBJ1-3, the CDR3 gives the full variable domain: KAGVTQTPRYLIKTRGQQVTLSCSPISGHRSVSWYQQTPGQGLQFLFEYFSETQRNKGNFPGRFSGRQFSNSRSEMNVSTLELGDSALYLCASWGSGGNTIYFGEGSWLTVV.

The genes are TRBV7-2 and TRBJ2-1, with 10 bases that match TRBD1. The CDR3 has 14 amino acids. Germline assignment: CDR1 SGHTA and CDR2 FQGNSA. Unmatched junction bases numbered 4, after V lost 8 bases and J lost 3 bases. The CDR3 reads CASGGQGSYNEQFF. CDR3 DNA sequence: TGTGCCAGCGGGGGACAGGGGAGCTACAATGAGCAGTTCTTC.

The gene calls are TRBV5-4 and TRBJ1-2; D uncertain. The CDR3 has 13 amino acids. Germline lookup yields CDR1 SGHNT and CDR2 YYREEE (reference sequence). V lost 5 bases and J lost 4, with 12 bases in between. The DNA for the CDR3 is TGTGCCAGCAGAGACGGGCTCCGCTATGGCTACACCTTC. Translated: CASRDGLRYGYTF.

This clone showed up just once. The CDR3: CASSAGTSGSHSYEQYF. The DNA for the CDR3 is TGTGCCAGCAGCGCCGGGACTAGCGGGAGTCACTCCTACGAGCAGTACTTC. The V and J genes are TRBV9 and TRBJ2-7; 14 positions agree with TRBD2. J lost 0 bases, V lost 3 bases, and 5 bases had no gene match. Germline V gene sequence: CDR1 SGDLS, CDR2 YYNGEE. The CDR3 has 17 residues.

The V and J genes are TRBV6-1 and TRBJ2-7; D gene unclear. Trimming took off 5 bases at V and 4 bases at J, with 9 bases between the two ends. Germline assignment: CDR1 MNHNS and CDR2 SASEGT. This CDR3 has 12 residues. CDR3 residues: CASSKDGYEQYF. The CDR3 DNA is TGTGCCAGCAGTAAAGACGGGTACGAGCAGTACTTC.

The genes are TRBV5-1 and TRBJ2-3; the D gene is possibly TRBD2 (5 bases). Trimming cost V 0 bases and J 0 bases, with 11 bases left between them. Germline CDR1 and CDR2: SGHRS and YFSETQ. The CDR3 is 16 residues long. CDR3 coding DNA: TGCGCCAGCAGCTTGGAAGTTAGGACTAGCACAGATACGCAGTATTTT. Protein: CASSLEVRTSTDTQYF.

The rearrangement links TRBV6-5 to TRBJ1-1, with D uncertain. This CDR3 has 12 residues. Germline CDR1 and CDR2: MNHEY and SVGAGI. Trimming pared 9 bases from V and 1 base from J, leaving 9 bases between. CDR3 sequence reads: CASQDWNTEAFF. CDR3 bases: TGTGCCAGTCAGGATTGGAACACTGAAGCTTTCTTT.

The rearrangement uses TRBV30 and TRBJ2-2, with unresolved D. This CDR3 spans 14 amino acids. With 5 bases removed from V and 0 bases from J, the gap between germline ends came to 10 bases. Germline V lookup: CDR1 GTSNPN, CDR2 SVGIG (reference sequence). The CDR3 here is CAWRTAANTGELFF. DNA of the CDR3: TGTGCCTGGCGGACGGCCGCGAACACCGGGGAGCTGTTTTTT.